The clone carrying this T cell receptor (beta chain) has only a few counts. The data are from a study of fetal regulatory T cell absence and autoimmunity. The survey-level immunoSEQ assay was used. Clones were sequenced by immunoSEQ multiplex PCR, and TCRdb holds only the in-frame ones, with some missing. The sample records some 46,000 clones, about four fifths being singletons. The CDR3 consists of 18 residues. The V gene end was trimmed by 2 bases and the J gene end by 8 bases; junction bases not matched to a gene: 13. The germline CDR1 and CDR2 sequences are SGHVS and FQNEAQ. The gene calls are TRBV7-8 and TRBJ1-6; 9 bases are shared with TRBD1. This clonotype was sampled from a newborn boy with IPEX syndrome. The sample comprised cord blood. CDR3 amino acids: CASSLLRTGASIYSPLHF. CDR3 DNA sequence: TGTGCCAGCAGCTTACTGAGGACAGGGGCGAGTATCTATTCACCCCTCCACTTT.